This section outlines one T cell receptor (beta chain) sequence together with its context. A quantity of about 0.45 to 1 ug RNA underwent reverse transcription using random hexamers. Multiplex immunoSEQ PCR targeted 54 Vbeta and 13 Jbeta TCR beta segments. MiXCR was run by TCRdb on the immunoSEQ multiplex PCR reads, yielding one entry per CDR3 protein. This table holds 160,000 or so distinct CDR3 sequences, approximately 94% found once. The data originate from a study of CD8 T cells in Susac syndrome. This CDR3 contains 13 residues. Trimming cost V 1 base and J 9 bases, with 7 bases left between them. Germline V CDR1 and CDR2: LGHNA, YNFKEQ.

The sequence was obtained from a human donor with multiple sclerosis. The rearrangement joins TRBV4-2 to TRBJ1-6, with a weak D call TRBD1 (5 bases). The sequenced sample consisted of CD8+ T cells from PBMCs. CDR3 nucleotides: TGTGCCAGCAGCCAAGCTCAGGGTTCACCCCTCCACTTT. Its translation: CASSQAQGSPLHF.